The TCR beta chain under discussion was sequenced for a study of molecular identifiers for immune sequencing clone quantification. Study-level findings and limits: Spiked-in Jurkat TCR RNA corresponding to one cell was reported as detectable against 1 million or so naive cells. Effector cells had over 98% of their molecules in clones above 20 RNA copies, while naive cells had under 1%. Identical TCR molecules sharing a barcode could underestimate highly expanded clone sizes.

Naive CD8 T cells were sorted, and the gate applied was CD8+CD4-CCR7+CD45RA+. This clonotype was observed once. Antigen specificity is unknown. A read error may be the cause here, since a much bigger clone is one base away. Using its own MiXCR run on the PCR reads, TCRdb lists one record per CDR3 protein. The sample includes under 650,000 distinct CDR3 sequences, 15% to 20% of them seen just once. The germline V gene encodes CDR1 DFQATT and CDR2 SNEGSKA (reference sequence). The CDR3 covers 15 residues. The ends were cut back, 1 base at V and 4 bases at J, with 17 bases in the middle. The TCR sequence derives from a human donor in good health. Some libraries in this study had Jurkat cell RNA spiked in. The gene calls are TRBV20-1 and TRBJ2-7; D might be TRBD1 (6 bases). The sample taken for sequencing was naive CD8+ T cells from blood, with Jurkat cell RNA spiked in. This sample's subset: FACS-sorted CD8+CD4-CCR7+CD45RA+ naive T cells. CDR3 bases: TGCAGTGCTAGAGGGACCCCAGGGGCAGCGTACGAGCAGTACTTC. Translating gives CSARGTPGAAYEQYF.